The T cell receptor (beta chain) under discussion was sequenced for a study of cytomegalovirus exposure and HLA in healthy donors. Germline V lookup: CDR1 MDHEN, CDR2 SYDVKM. The CDR3 runs 14 residues. Trimming removed 11 bases at V and 6 bases at J, with 23 bases between. PCR was performed using 60 Vbeta and 13 Jbeta primers. Sequencing was performed with immunoSEQ multiplex PCR; in TCRdb, only in-frame clones are kept and a portion is missing. The repertoire holds about 140,000 clones, with 70% to 85% as singletons. Study results and limitations: In a later analysis, DRB1 alleles had the most associated TCRs; HLA-C alleles the fewest. The authors enumerated some 170 TCR beta chains as linked to cytomegalovirus.

Comment on this clone: The antigen remains unidentified.

Sample: PBMCs. This TCR derives from a woman aged 55-69 years in good health and CMV-seropositive. This rearrangement joins TRBV28 to TRBJ2-7; D may be TRBD1 (7 bases). CDR3 nucleotide sequence: TGTGCCTCCAAAAGGAGGGGGCAGTTTAGCGAGCAGTACTTC. As protein: CASKRRGQFSEQYF.